A selection of T cell receptor beta chains follows, all from one sample in a study of T cell repertoires in cytomegalovirus infection. TCRdb analysed the reads with MiXCR anew, one entry per CDR3 protein. Counted here are 650,000 to 900,000 distinct CDR3 sequences, less than 35% occurring once; the ten biggest clones make up around 12%. These receptors are not linked to any known antigen. Sequenced here: cultured CD8+ T cells from PBMCs, sampled from culture after CMV antigen stimulation. The origin of the receptors is a human donor in good health (CMV status not recorded). Some clones in this sample may be carry-over from other donors' samples. Each CDR3 is given with its conserved first and last residue. D genes are given only for firm matches. Expanded clones get a size class; other rows say once, few or many, or leave the size out.

clone size	D gene	V gene	J gene	CDR3 DNA	CDR3 protein
few	-	TRBV7-6	TRBJ2-6	TGTGCCAGCAGCATACAGGACTCTGGGGCCAACGTCCTGACTTTC	CASSIQDSGANVLTF
-	-	TRBV27	TRBJ2-7	TGTGCCAGCAGTTTATCGCTGGGATGGTCCGAGCAGTACTTC	CASSLSLGWSEQYF
-	-	TRBV13	TRBJ2-7	TGTGCCAGCAGCTTAGGCCGGCAGGGGCCCCACTACGAGCAGTACTTC	CASSLGRQGPHYEQYF
-	TRBD2	TRBV19	TRBJ2-1	TGTGCCAGTCAGTGGGCGGGGGGACTCTACAATGAGCAGTTCTTC	CASQWAGGLYNEQFF
few	-	TRBV27	TRBJ1-2	TGTGCCAGCAGTTTATCAGGGCCCTATGGCTACACCTTC	CASSLSGPYGYTF
-	TRBD1	TRBV7-9	TRBJ1-2	TGTGCCAGCAGCCCGGACAGGGCGACTGGCTACACCTTC	CASSPDRATGYTF
many	TRBD1	TRBV7-8	TRBJ2-5	TGTGCCAGCAGCTCCAGGGGGTTCCAAGAGACCCAGTACTTC	CASSSRGFQETQYF
few	-	TRBV27	TRBJ1-1	TGTGCCAGCAGACCAGGGTACATGAACACTGAAGCTTTCTTT	CASRPGYMNTEAFF
few	-	TRBV2	TRBJ1-2	TGTGCCACCTTCTTGACAGCCAACTATGGCTACACCTTC	CATFLTANYGYTF
many	-	TRBV5-5	TRBJ1-2	TGTGCCAGCAGTTCGGACCACCGCGGGCAGGGCTACACCTTC	CASSSDHRGQGYTF
-	TRBD2	TRBV7-9	TRBJ2-1	TGTGCCAGCAGCCGACTAGCGGGGGACTTCTACAATGAGCAGTTCTTC	CASSRLAGDFYNEQFF
-	-	TRBV10-3	TRBJ2-3	TGTGCCATCAGTGACCAGTATAGCCCCGGGCCACCCACAGATACGCAGTATTTT	CAISDQYSPGPPTDTQYF
-	-	TRBV2	TRBJ1-2	TGTGCCAGCAGTGACGAGCGATACTATGGCTACACCTTC	CASSDERYYGYTF
few	TRBD1	TRBV4-1	TRBJ1-5	TGCGCCAGCAGCCACGGGACAGGGATGGGGATTCAGCCCCAGCATTTT	CASSHGTGMGIQPQHF
-	-	TRBV7-9	TRBJ2-2	TGTGCCAGCAGAGGGGTCGCGACAACTTACACCGGGGAGCTGTTTTTT	CASRGVATTYTGELFF
-	TRBD1	TRBV7-2	TRBJ1-6	TGTGCCAGCAGCTTAACTCCGGGACAGGGCCAGAACCTCCACTTT	CASSLTPGQGQNLHF
-	-	TRBV4-1	TRBJ2-5	TGTGCCAGCTCGCAGGGCCAAGAGACCCAGTACTTC	CASSQGQETQYF
-	-	TRBV7-2	TRBJ1-1	TGTGCCAGCAGCTTAGACGAGGGATCTGCGGTTGAAGCTTTCTTT	CASSLDEGSAVEAFF
few	TRBD1	TRBV7-6	TRBJ2-1	TGTGCCAGCAGCTCCGGGACAGGGGCCCATGAGCAGTTCTTC	CASSSGTGAHEQFF
few	-	TRBV12-3/TRBV12-4	TRBJ1-4	TGTGCCAGCAGTTTCGGGACAAGGCATGTCCCGAGGGAAAAACTGTTTTTT	CASSFGTRHVPREKLFF
-	-	TRBV12-3/TRBV12-4	TRBJ2-7	TGTGCCAGCAGTTCCGTTTTCCCCATCCGTCCGCTTACCGGACAGAGAGGGACCTACGAGCAGTACTTC	CASSSVFPIRPLTGQRGTYEQYF
-	TRBD2	TRBV20-1	TRBJ2-2	TGCAGTGCTAGAGATCTTCGGGGGGGTGACACCGGGGAGCTGTTTTTT	CSARDLRGGDTGELFF
few	-	TRBV6-2/TRBV6-3	TRBJ1-6	TGTGCCAGCAGTCCGCTGGGCCCTATCGGGGGGTCCTATAATTCACCCCTCCACTTT	CASSPLGPIGGSYNSPLHF
many	TRBD1	TRBV7-6	TRBJ1-2	TGTGCCAGCAGCTTAGTTTCAGGGGGTATCTATGGCTACACCTTC	CASSLVSGGIYGYTF
-	-	TRBV6-5	TRBJ1-2	TGTGCCAGCAGTATCTCAGGGGCTAGGGGCTACACCTTC	CASSISGARGYTF
many	TRBD1	TRBV7-9	TRBJ1-5	TGTGCCAGCAGCCGGACAGGCAAGAATCAGCCCCAGCATTTT	CASSRTGKNQPQHF
-	TRBD2	TRBV5-6	TRBJ2-2	TGTGCCAGCAGCTTGGTAGGGACTAGCGGTTACACCGGGGAGCTGTTTTTT	CASSLVGTSGYTGELFF
many	-	TRBV12-3/TRBV12-4	TRBJ1-5	TGTGCCAGCAGCCCCCCGCGGCGGGGGCGGGCGGGACAGCCCCAGCATTTT	CASSPPRRGRAGQPQHF
-	TRBD1	TRBV29-1	TRBJ1-3	TGCAGCGTGGAGGGACAGGGGACTACTGGAAACACCATATATTTT	CSVEGQGTTGNTIYF
few	-	TRBV7-2	TRBJ2-3	TGTGCCAGCAGCTTAGCGGGCAGGGGGGGCACAGATACGCAGTATTTT	CASSLAGRGGTDTQYF
few	-	TRBV7-9	TRBJ2-1	TGTGCCAGCAGCCATATCTGGGTAACGGTGCACCAAGGGTCTTACAATGAGCAGTTCTTC	CASSHIWVTVHQGSYNEQFF
-	-	TRBV7-2	TRBJ2-1	TGTGTCAGCAGCTTGGGATTGTTGTACAATGAGCAGTTCTTC	CVSSLGLLYNEQFF
few	TRBD2	TRBV6-2/TRBV6-3	TRBJ2-1	TGTGCCAGCACCTACCGAGGACTAGACAATGAGCAGTTCTTC	CASTYRGLDNEQFF
few	-	TRBV19	TRBJ2-4	TGTGCCAGTAGTATTCTAGGCAGGGGAGGTTCGGAAAACATTCAGTACTTC	CASSILGRGGSENIQYF
few	-	TRBV4-1	TRBJ1-1	TGCGCCAGCAGCCAAGCGGCCGGGATGAACACTGAAGCTTTCTTT	CASSQAAGMNTEAFF
many	-	TRBV11-1	TRBJ2-3	TGTGCCAGCAGCTTAGGACAGATTCTAGATACGCAGTATTTT	CASSLGQILDTQYF
few	-	TRBV27	TRBJ1-5	TGTGCCAGCAGTCCGAAGACACATAGCAATCAGCCCCAGCATTTT	CASSPKTHSNQPQHF
few	-	TRBV7-9	TRBJ2-5	TGTGCCAGCAGCTATTCGTTGAGGGGGGCGCGGGAGACCCAGTACTTC	CASSYSLRGARETQYF
few	TRBD2	TRBV7-9	TRBJ2-5	TGTGCCAGCAGCATAAATTTCGTCGGGGGGCAAGAGACCCAGTACTTC	CASSINFVGGQETQYF
few	TRBD1	TRBV11-3	TRBJ2-1	TGTGCCAGCAGCACGGACAGGGTCGATGAGCAGTTCTTC	CASSTDRVDEQFF
-	-	TRBV28	TRBJ1-6	TGTGCCAGCAGTTTTGCAGCAGGGACCTATAATTCACCCCTCCACTTT	CASSFAAGTYNSPLHF
few	-	TRBV7-6	TRBJ1-1	TGTGCCAGCAGCTCCCGGATGAACACTGAAGCTTTCTTT	CASSSRMNTEAFF
few	-	TRBV7-9	TRBJ2-1	TGTGCCTCCCAGCAACTCGTCAATGAGCAGTTCTTC	CASQQLVNEQFF